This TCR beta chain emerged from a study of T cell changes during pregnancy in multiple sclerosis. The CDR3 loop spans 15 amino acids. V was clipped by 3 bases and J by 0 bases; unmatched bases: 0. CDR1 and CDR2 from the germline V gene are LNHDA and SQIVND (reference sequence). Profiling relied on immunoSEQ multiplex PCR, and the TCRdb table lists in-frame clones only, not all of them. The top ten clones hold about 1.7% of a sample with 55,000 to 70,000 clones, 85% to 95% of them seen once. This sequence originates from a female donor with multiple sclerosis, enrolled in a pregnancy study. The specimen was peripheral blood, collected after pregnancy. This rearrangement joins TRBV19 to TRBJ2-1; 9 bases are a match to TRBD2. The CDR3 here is CASSISGSSYNEQFF. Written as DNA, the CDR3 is TGTGCCAGTAGTATTAGCGGGAGCTCCTACAATGAGCAGTTCTTC. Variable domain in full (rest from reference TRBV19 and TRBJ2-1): DGGITQSPKYLFRKEGQNVTLSCEQNLNHDAMYWYRQDPGQGLRLIYYSQIVNDFQKGDIAEGYSVSREKKESFPLTVTSAQKNPTAFYLCASSISGSSYNEQFFGPGTRLTVL.